Below, 28 T cell receptor beta chains from the same sample are listed, as sequenced in a study of graft-versus-host responses after intestinal transplantation. The table came from immunoSEQ multiplex PCR; TCRdb's copy has only in-frame clones and leaves some out. Altogether around 90,000 clones are present, approximately 94% being singletons, with the ten largest covering about 0.2%. Which antigens these TCRs recognize remains unknown. Sequencing used unstimulated CD4+ T cells sorted from spleen or lymph node cells, obtained before transplant. These receptors were obtained from a human donor who was the organ donor for an intestinal transplant.

The chain joins TRBV15 to TRBJ1-5; tentatively, D is TRBD1 (5 bases). CDR1 and CDR2 (germline): LNHNV, YYDKDF (reference sequence). CDR3 size: 15 residues. With 5 bases removed from V and 12 bases from J, the gap between germline ends came to 23 bases. The CDR3 region is CATSGTDRGLRNQHF. The CDR3 nucleotides read TGTGCCACCAGCGGAACTGATAGGGGATTGAGGAACCAGCATTTT.

This sequence joins TRBV10-3 and TRBJ1-3; 7 bases are a match to TRBD1. Germline V gives CDR1 ENHRY, CDR2 SYGVKD. Trimming removed 4 bases from V and 1 base from J; junction bases left unmatched: 4. The CDR3 contains 15 residues. For the CDR3, the DNA is TGTGCCATCAGTGGTAAGACAGGGTCTGGAAACACCATATATTTT. This gives the protein CAISGKTGSGNTIYF.

The chain employs TRBV5-1 and TRBJ2-5, with 14 bases matching TRBD2. Looked up from germline, CDR1 is SGHRS and CDR2 is YFSETQ. Losses at the gene ends were 0 bases for V and 4 bases for J; bases not matched to a gene: 5. The CDR3 has 17 residues. The CDR3 DNA follows: TGCGCCAGCAGCTTGGGACTAGCGGGGGGGCTAGGAGAGACCCAGTACTTC. Translated: CASSLGLAGGLGETQYF.

J is TRBJ2-7 and V is TRBV6-1, with D possibly matching TRBD1 (5 bases). Between the trimmed V and J ends, which lost 0 bases and 1 base, there was a span of 7 bases. The CDR3 totals 14 residues. Germline loops: CDR1 MNHNS, CDR2 SASEGT. The CDR3 sequence is CASSEAQGSYEQYF. The CDR3 nucleotides are TGTGCCAGCAGTGAAGCGCAGGGTTCCTACGAGCAGTACTTC.

This sequence joins TRBV6-1 and TRBJ2-7, with 10 positions matching TRBD1. J lost 3 bases, V lost 6 bases, and 5 bases had no gene match. CDR1 is MNHNS, CDR2 SASEGT, per germline. CDR3 length: 14 amino acids. The DNA of the CDR3 is TGTGCCAGCAGCCGGGACAGGGGAATCTACGAGCAGTACTTC. Residues: CASSRDRGIYEQYF.

This clone was seen a handful of times. CDR3 sequence reads: CASMGRDTEKLFF. The DNA of the CDR3 is TGCGCCAGCATGGGCCGGGACACTGAAAAACTGTTTTTT. This sequence joins TRBV10-1 and TRBJ1-4; perhaps TRBD1 as D (6 bases). The CDR3 has 13 amino acids. Germline V gene lookup returns CDR1 WNHNN and CDR2 SYGVQD (reference sequence). V shed 7 bases and J shed 7 bases, with 13 bases lying between them.

This clone was picked up one time. The chain joins TRBV5-1 to TRBJ1-1; 7 bases are shared with TRBD1. The V segment lost 4 bases and the J segment 0 bases; nucleotides outside the gene matches: 9. CDR3 size: 16 residues. Looked up from germline, CDR1 is SGHRS and CDR2 is YFSETQ. The CDR3 DNA sequence: TGCGCCAGCAGCCAGGGACAGAGACCTATGAACACTGAAGCTTTCTTT. Its translation is CASSQGQRPMNTEAFF.

The chain uses TRBV7-3 and TRBJ1-5; possible D gene TRBD1, 5 bases. The CDR3 runs 14 residues. CDR1 is SGHTA, CDR2 FQGTGA, per germline. The ends were cut back, 3 bases at V and 7 bases at J, with 13 bases in the middle. The CDR3 reads CASSLSGVGQPQHF. Written as DNA, the CDR3 is TGTGCCAGCAGCTTGTCGGGGGTCGGGCAGCCCCAGCATTTT.

The chain links TRBV5-6 to TRBJ2-7; D is uncertain. Germline lookup yields CDR1 SGHDT and CDR2 YYEEEE. There are 13 residues in the CDR3. V was pared by 4 bases and J by 3 bases, with 11 bases between. In DNA form, the CDR3 reads TGTGCCAGCAGCCCCGGGTCTAACTACGAGCAGTACTTC. This gives the protein CASSPGSNYEQYF.

The rearrangement links TRBV27 to TRBJ1-1; D unclear. The V gene's germline CDR1 is MNHEY and CDR2 SMNVEV (reference sequence). CDR3 size: 14 residues. The ends were cut back, 5 bases at V and 4 bases at J, with 14 bases in the middle. CDR3 sequence: CASSLAAGATEAFF. The CDR3 coding sequence is TGTGCCAGCAGTCTCGCCGCAGGTGCCACTGAAGCTTTCTTT.

The CDR3: CASSLRTDRDATNEKLFF. CDR3 sequence (DNA): TGCGCCAGCAGCTTAAGAACCGACAGGGACGCAACTAATGAAAAACTGTTTTTT. This chain links TRBV5-1 with TRBJ1-4; 7 positions match TRBD1. In germline, CDR1 is SGHRS, CDR2 YFSETQ. After removal of 2 bases from V and 0 bases from J, the junction contained 10 bases not matched to a gene. The CDR3 is made up of 18 amino acids.

V and J are TRBV19 and TRBJ1-6, with a weak D call TRBD1 (6 bases). V was pared by 5 bases and J by 0 bases, with 11 bases between. Germline V gene data show CDR1 as LNHDA and CDR2 as SQIVND (reference sequence). The CDR3 consists of 16 residues. Here the CDR3 DNA reads TGTGCCAGTAGTCCCACAGGGAACTCCTATAATTCACCCCTCCACTTT. Amino acid sequence: CASSPTGNSYNSPLHF.

V and J are TRBV21-1 and TRBJ2-1; TRBD2 reflects the table's D call only, with no check against the DNA. TRBV21-1 is reported as a pseudogene. The CDR3 is 16 amino acids. The CDR3 reads CASSTAGTSEVNEQFF. The CDR3 DNA sequence: TGTGCCAGCAGCACGGCCGGGACTAGCGAGGTCAATGAGCAGTTCTTC.

This chain uses TRBV9 with TRBJ2-3, with D possibly TRBD2 on 5 matching bases. Germline CDR1 is SGDLS and CDR2 is YYNGEE. The CDR3 has 14 amino acids. Trimming took off 3 bases at V and 5 bases at J, with 13 bases between the two ends. The CDR3 region has the DNA TGTGCCAGCAGCGCAGGAGGCGCTGGAGATACGCAGTATTTT. This gives the protein CASSAGGAGDTQYF.

This clone was detected a few times. The CDR3 protein is CASSLIPPLAGGRNEQFF. The CDR3 nucleotides are TGTGCCAGCAGTTTAATTCCCCCGCTAGCGGGGGGCCGGAATGAGCAGTTCTTC. The genes are TRBV27 and TRBJ2-1, with 11 bases fitting TRBD2. With V trimmed by 2 bases and J by 7 bases, 13 bases remained unmatched. Germline assignment: CDR1 MNHEY and CDR2 SMNVEV (reference sequence). The CDR3 has 18 residues.

This chain uses TRBV11-3 with TRBJ2-3; tentatively, D is TRBD1 or TRBD2 (5 bases each). V shed 0 bases and J shed 1 base, with 17 bases lying between them. There are 18 residues in the CDR3. Germline-derived CDR1 and CDR2 are SGHNT and YENEEA. The CDR3 here is CASSLESFGALGTDTQYF. CDR3 nucleotide sequence: TGTGCCAGCAGCTTAGAGTCCTTCGGGGCCTTGGGCACAGATACGCAGTATTTT. The variable domain in full, completed from reference TRBV11-3 and TRBJ2-3, reads EAGVVQSPRYKIIEKKQPVAFWCNPISGHNTLYWYLQNLGQGPELLIRYENEEAVDDSQLPKDRFSAERLKGVDSTLKIQPAELGDSAVYLCASSLESFGALGTDTQYFGPGTRLTVL.

DNA of the CDR3: TGTGCCAGCAGCCCGAAGCGGGACAGCTCCTACAATGAGCAGTTCTTC. This translates into CASSPKRDSSYNEQFF. This rearrangement joins TRBV7-8 to TRBJ2-1; D tentatively fits TRBD1 or TRBD2 (7 bases each). The germline V gene has CDR1 SGHVS and CDR2 FQNEAQ. The CDR3 loop spans 16 amino acids. Trimming pared 5 bases from V and 0 bases from J, leaving 14 bases between.

The rearrangement joins TRBV11-3 to TRBJ2-5, with TRBD2 matching 9 bases. CDR1 SGHNT and CDR2 YENEEA come from the germline V gene. The CDR3 consists of 15 residues. V gave up 1 base and J gave up 11 bases; unmatched junction bases: 11. CDR3 sequence: CASSLVAGDRPPQYF. The CDR3 nucleotides are TGTGCCAGCAGCTTAGTAGCGGGGGACAGACCCCCTCAGTACTTC. The complete variable domain, with remaining parts taken from reference TRBV11-3 and TRBJ2-5, reads EAGVVQSPRYKIIEKKQPVAFWCNPISGHNTLYWYLQNLGQGPELLIRYENEEAVDDSQLPKDRFSAERLKGVDSTLKIQPAELGDSAVYLCASSLVAGDRPPQYFGPGTRLLVL.

This chain connects TRBV7-2 to TRBJ2-1, with TRBD2 as a possible D gene (6 bases). Between the trimmed V and J ends, which lost 4 bases and 12 bases, there was a span of 22 bases. Germline V gene lookup returns CDR1 SGHTA and CDR2 FQGNSA. This CDR3 spans 15 amino acids. The CDR3 nucleotides are TGTGCCAGCAGCTCACTCACGGCGGGGCCGGGTGGGCAGTTCTTC. It encodes CASSSLTAGPGGQFF.

J is TRBJ1-6 and V is TRBV4-1; 7 bases match TRBD1. The germline CDR1 and CDR2 sequences are MGHRA and YSYEKL. Unmatched junction bases numbered 5, after V lost 3 bases and J lost 6 bases. The CDR3 totals 15 residues. The CDR3 region has the DNA TGCGCCAGCAGCCAGCTCGGGACAGTTAATTCACCCCTCCACTTT. Translating it yields CASSQLGTVNSPLHF.

The chain recombines TRBV15 with TRBJ1-2; D not resolved. The CDR3 has 14 residues. Germline CDR1 is LNHNV and CDR2 is YYDKDF (reference sequence). Trimming shortened V by 1 base and J by 4 bases, and 10 bases separated the two germline ends. The CDR3 loop is CATSRVGEGYGYTF. The CDR3 DNA follows: TGTGCCACCAGCAGAGTTGGGGAAGGCTATGGCTACACCTTC.

This clone was found once. The V gene is TRBV6-6, the J gene TRBJ1-2; tentatively, D is TRBD1 (6 bases). Germline CDR1 reads MNHNY; CDR2 reads SVGAGI (reference sequence). The CDR3 is 14 amino acids. V lost 0 bases, J lost 7 bases, and 12 bases lay in between. The CDR3 bases are TGTGCCAGCAGTTACTCTGGGGGGCGTCTTGGCTACACCTTC. Protein: CASSYSGGRLGYTF.

A single count supports this clone. The chain couples TRBV5-1 to TRBJ2-5, with a possible D match to TRBD2 (6 bases). The germline gives CDR1 SGHRS, CDR2 YFSETQ. CDR3 length: 14 amino acids. Trimming pared 4 bases from V and 2 bases from J, leaving 12 bases between. DNA for the CDR3: TGCGCCAGCAGCGTCTCTCGGGGGCAAGAGACCCAGTACTTC. Protein product: CASSVSRGQETQYF.

This rearrangement joins TRBV30 to TRBJ1-4, with D possibly TRBD1 on 6 matching bases. Germline lookup yields CDR1 GTSNPN and CDR2 SVGIG (reference sequence). The ends were cut back, 6 bases at V and 0 bases at J, with 8 bases in the middle. The CDR3 length is 13 residues. CDR3 bases: TGTGCCTGCAACAGGGCAACTAATGAAAAACTGTTTTTT. Amino acids: CACNRATNEKLFF. Looking up the rest from reference TRBV30 and TRBJ1-4 gives the full variable domain: SQTIHQWPATLVQPVGSPLSLECTVEGTSNPNLYWYRQAAGRGLQLLFYSVGIGQISSEVPQNLSASRPQDRQFILSSKKLLLSDSGFYLCACNRATNEKLFFGSGTQLSVL.

The gene calls are TRBV23-1 and TRBJ1-2, with 7 bases identical to TRBD1. TRBV23-1 is an open reading frame, and its role is uncertain. V shed 2 bases and J 13 bases; nucleotides not matched to a gene: 10. The CDR3 is made up of 13 amino acids. For the CDR3, the DNA is TGCGCCAGCAGTCAAGTGACAGGGTATTTTTGCACCTTC. It encodes CASSQVTGYFCTF.

V and J are TRBV5-5 and TRBJ1-1, with a tentative D call TRBD1 (5 bases). This CDR3 has 14 residues. The germline V gene has CDR1 SGHKS and CDR2 YYEKEE (reference sequence). V shed 4 bases and J shed 1 base, with 11 bases lying between them. This CDR3 reads CASSHGTRNTEAFF. CDR3 nucleotides: TGTGCCAGCAGCCACGGGACGAGGAACACTGAAGCTTTCTTT.

V is TRBV23-1 and J is TRBJ1-2; unclear D gene. TRBV23-1 is an open reading frame whose function is uncertain. This CDR3 spans 17 amino acids. V lost 2 bases, J lost 0 bases, and 16 bases lay in between. The CDR3 nucleotides are TGCGCCAGCAGTCAAATCCTGACCCAGAAAGCTAACTATGGCTACACCTTC. Translation: CASSQILTQKANYGYTF.

DNA of the CDR3: TGTGCCAGCAGCTTATACGCCAACGTCCTGACTTTC. This sequence encodes CASSLYANVLTF. This chain uses TRBV5-5 with TRBJ2-6; D unclear. Trimming took off 2 bases at V and 7 bases at J, with 4 bases between the two ends. Per the germline V gene, CDR1 is SGHKS and CDR2 is YYEKEE (reference sequence). CDR3 length equals 12 residues.